These 18 T cell receptor beta chains were sequenced from one sample in a study of T cells in Graves' hyperthyroidism and ophthalmopathy. The investigators amplified TCR beta CDR3 regions from RNA transcripts. The study used the HTBI primer set for a first-round RT-PCR of the TCR CDR3. TCRdb processed the multiplex PCR reads anew with MiXCR; each CDR3 protein has one entry. The sample holds about 700,000 distinct CDR3 sequences, just under 45% seen once. Sequences were obtained from peripheral blood or thyroid tissue (not recorded which). The receptor source for this set is an adult man with Graves' disease, either hyperthyroidism or ophthalmopathy (not recorded which).

CDR3 coding DNA: TGTGCCAGCAGCTTAGGGGGCTCTGAGCAGTTCTTC. Residues: CASSLGGSEQFF. The chain is built from TRBV7-9 and TRBJ2-7; perhaps TRBD1 as D (5 bases). The DNA matches TRBJ2-1 better at its end, which makes the J call doubtful. The germline CDR1 and CDR2 sequences are SEHNR and FQNEAQ (reference sequence). There are 12 residues in the CDR3.

In the case of this clonotype: This sequence may be a read error, since a much larger clone differs from it by one base. The gene calls are TRBV15 and TRBJ1-2, with D tentatively TRBD1 (6 bases). CDR3 length: 14 amino acids. Per germline, CDR1 LNHNV and CDR2 YYDKDF (reference sequence). V was cut by 1 base and J by 6 bases, with 12 bases left in between. This CDR3 reads CATSRGQGLDGYTF. The CDR3 nucleotides read TGTGCCACCAGCAGAGGTCAGGGGCTGGATGGCTACACCTTC.

V gene TRBV20-1 combines with J gene TRBJ2-7; D is perhaps TRBD1 or TRBD2 (5 bases each). This CDR3 spans 14 amino acids. V was pared by 0 bases and J by 11 bases, with 20 bases between. Germline V CDR1 and CDR2: DFQATT, SNEGSKA (reference sequence). The CDR3 region is CSAREDTGSRWEYF. In DNA form, the CDR3 reads TGCAGTGCTAGAGAGGACACGGGAAGTAGATGGGAGTACTTC.

The CDR3 region is CASSEARQGLSYEQYF. For the CDR3, the DNA is TGTGCCAGCAGTGAGGCGAGACAGGGCCTCTCCTACGAGCAGTACTTC. The chain links TRBV6-1 to TRBJ2-7, with 7 bases lining up with TRBD1. Germline assignment: CDR1 MNHNS and CDR2 SASEGT. This CDR3 contains 16 residues. V lost 3 bases and J lost 0; bases outside the gene matches: 8.

The chain has TRBV10-3 and TRBJ1-6, with 9 nucleotides matching TRBD1. Losses at the gene ends were 5 bases for V and 9 bases for J; bases not matched to a gene: 5. The germline gives CDR1 ENHRY, CDR2 SYGVKD. The CDR3 covers 14 residues. The CDR3 DNA sequence: TGTGCCATCAGTACCGGGACAGGGAGTTCACCCCTCCACTTT. It is translated as CAISTGTGSSPLHF.

This chain uses TRBV5-1 with TRBJ2-2; D not certain. CDR1 and CDR2 (germline): SGHRS, YFSETQ. The CDR3 covers 14 residues. The V and J ends lost 2 bases and 4 bases respectively, with 9 bases between them. The CDR3 nucleotides read TGCGCCAGCAGCTTCTTGGAAAGCACCGGGGAGCTGTTTTTT. This encodes CASSFLESTGELFF.

The rearrangement uses TRBV29-1 and TRBJ2-5; no clear D gene. V was clipped by 8 bases and J by 7 bases, with 11 bases between them. Germline V lookup: CDR1 SQVTM, CDR2 ANQGSEA. The CDR3 has 10 residues. CDR3 amino acids: CSLGDGTQYF. CDR3 in DNA: TGCAGCTTGGGCGACGGGACCCAGTACTTC.

The gene calls are TRBV24-1 and TRBJ1-2; D is perhaps TRBD1 (6 bases). Between the trimmed V and J ends, which lost 7 bases and 2 bases, there was a span of 16 bases. CDR1 is KGHDR and CDR2 is SFDVKD in the germline V gene. The length of the CDR3 is 15 residues. CDR3 in DNA: TGTGCCACCAGGCCCAATACAGGGTCCAACTATGGCTACACCTTC. Protein sequence: CATRPNTGSNYGYTF.

This clonotype was recorded many times. The V gene is TRBV24-1, the J gene TRBJ1-4; D may be TRBD1 (5 bases). This CDR3 region has 15 residues. Germline assignment: CDR1 KGHDR and CDR2 SFDVKD. Trimming shortened V by 7 bases and J by 5 bases, and 16 bases separated the two germline ends. The chain's CDR3 is CATSDSRALNEKLFF. CDR3 nucleotide sequence: TGTGCCACCAGCGACAGTCGGGCGTTGAATGAAAAACTGTTTTTT.

This chain links TRBV2 with TRBJ1-1; a possible D gene is TRBD1 (5 bases). CDR3 length: 14 amino acids. Germline V gene data show CDR1 as SNHLY and CDR2 as FYNNEI. Trimming removed 6 bases from V and 3 bases from J, with 14 bases in between. The CDR3 sequence is CASRPTQGYTEAFF. The DNA for the CDR3 is TGTGCCAGCAGGCCTACGCAGGGATACACTGAAGCTTTCTTT.

CDR3 region: CASSQHTEAFF. The CDR3, as DNA: TGTGCCAGCAGCCAACACACTGAAGCTTTCTTT. The chain is built from TRBV9 and TRBJ1-1; no reliable D call. This CDR3 comprises 11 residues. V dropped 4 bases and J dropped 3 bases, with 4 bases sitting between them. CDR1 is SGDLS, CDR2 YYNGEE, per germline. The whole variable domain, remainder taken from reference TRBV9 and TRBJ1-1, is DSGVTQTPKHLITATGQRVTLRCSPRSGDLSVYWYQQSLDQGLQFLIQYYNGEERAKGNILERFSAQQFPDLHSELNLSSLELGDSALYFCASSQHTEAFFGQGTRLTVV.

This clonotype appeared a single time. A much larger clone differs from this one at a single base, so this may be a read error. The chain has TRBV2 and TRBJ1-5, with TRBD1 matching 7 bases. CDR1 and CDR2 (germline): SNHLY, FYNNEI. This CDR3 contains 13 residues. CDR3 protein: CASTWDRGQPQNF. The CDR3 DNA follows: TGTGCCAGCACGTGGGACAGAGGGCAGCCCCAGAATTTT.

The rearrangement links TRBV5-1 to TRBJ2-5, with 7 bases lining up with TRBD2. J lost 0 bases, V lost 4 bases, and 12 bases had no gene match. The CDR3 spans 17 residues. Germline V gives CDR1 SGHRS, CDR2 YFSETQ. The CDR3, as DNA: TGCGCCAGCAGCCAAGATGAGAGCGGGGCATACCAAGAGACCCAGTACTTC. Translating it yields CASSQDESGAYQETQYF.

The gene calls are TRBV10-3 and TRBJ1-3; D is undetermined. The CDR3 contains 14 residues. Trimming took off 10 bases at V and 4 bases at J, with 17 bases between the two ends. CDR1 is ENHRY and CDR2 is SYGVKD in the germline V gene. CDR3 DNA sequence: TGTGCCACCAAACCAGGTGCCGGGGGAAACACCATATATTTT. This translates into CATKPGAGGNTIYF.

This rearrangement joins TRBV9 to TRBJ2-5, with a weak D call TRBD1 (6 bases). V was clipped by 7 bases and J by 4 bases, with 23 bases between them. Per the germline V gene, CDR1 is SGDLS and CDR2 is YYNGEE. The CDR3 is made up of 16 amino acids. The CDR3 spells CASSRRTGHRPETQYF. DNA of the CDR3: TGTGCCAGCTCACGACGAACGGGACATCGACCAGAGACCCAGTACTTC. Together with reference TRBV9 and TRBJ2-5, the CDR3 gives the full variable domain: DSGVTQTPKHLITATGQRVTLRCSPRSGDLSVYWYQQSLDQGLQFLIQYYNGEERAKGNILERFSAQQFPDLHSELNLSSLELGDSALYFCASSRRTGHRPETQYFGPGTRLLVL.

This clonotype was counted many times. V usage is TRBV11-2 and J usage is TRBJ2-5; D unresolved. Trimming cost V 5 bases and J 5 bases, with 9 bases left between them. The CDR3 covers 12 residues. The germline gives CDR1 SGHAT, CDR2 FQNNGV. CDR3 sequence (DNA): TGTGCCAGCAGCAAATTAGGGGAGACCCAGTACTTC. Amino acids: CASSKLGETQYF. Supplemented by reference TRBV11-2 and TRBJ2-5, the full variable domain reads EAGVAQSPRYKIIEKRQSVAFWCNPISGHATLYWYQQILGQGPKLLIQFQNNGVVDDSQLPKDRFSAERLKGVDSTLKIQPAKLEDSAVYLCASSKLGETQYFGPGTRLLVL.

The CDR3 nucleotides are TGTGCCAGTAGCGCAGGGTTTTCTGGCAATCAGCCCCAGCATTTT. Protein product: CASSAGFSGNQPQHF. The chain recombines TRBV19 with TRBJ1-5; D possibly corresponds to TRBD1 (5 bases). CDR3 length equals 15 residues. The ends were cut back, 6 bases at V and 2 bases at J, with 14 bases in the middle. Germline-derived CDR1 and CDR2 are LNHDA and SQIVND (reference sequence).

This clonotype was observed many times. The CDR3 sequence: CATSLTGVQETQYF. In nucleotides, the CDR3 is TGTGCCACCAGTTTAACAGGGGTTCAAGAGACCCAGTACTTC. The rearrangement uses TRBV15 and TRBJ2-5, with 7 bases matching TRBD1. In germline, CDR1 is LNHNV, CDR2 YYDKDF (reference sequence). V was clipped by 6 bases and J by 2 bases; unmatched bases: 6. This CDR3 is 14 amino acids long.